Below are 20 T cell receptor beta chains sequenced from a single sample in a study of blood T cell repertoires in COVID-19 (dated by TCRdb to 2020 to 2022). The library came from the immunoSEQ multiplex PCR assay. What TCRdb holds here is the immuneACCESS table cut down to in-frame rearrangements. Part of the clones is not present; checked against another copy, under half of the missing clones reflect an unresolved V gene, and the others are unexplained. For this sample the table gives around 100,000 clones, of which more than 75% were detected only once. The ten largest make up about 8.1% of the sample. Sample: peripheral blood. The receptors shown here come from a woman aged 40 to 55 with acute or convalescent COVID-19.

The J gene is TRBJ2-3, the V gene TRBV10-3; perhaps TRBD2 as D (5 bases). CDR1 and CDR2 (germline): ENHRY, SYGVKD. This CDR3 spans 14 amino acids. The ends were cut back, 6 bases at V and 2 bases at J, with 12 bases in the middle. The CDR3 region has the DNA TGTGCCATCAGATCTCAAGCGGACACAGATACGCAGTATTTT. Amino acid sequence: CAIRSQADTDTQYF.

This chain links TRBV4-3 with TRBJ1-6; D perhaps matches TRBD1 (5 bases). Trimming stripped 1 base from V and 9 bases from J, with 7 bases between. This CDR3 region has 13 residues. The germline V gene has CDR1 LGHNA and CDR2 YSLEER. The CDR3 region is CASSQGTPSPLHF. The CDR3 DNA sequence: TGCGCCAGCAGCCAAGGGACACCTTCACCCCTCCACTTT.

The chain's CDR3 is CASSLVIGGGRRGDTQYF. In DNA, the CDR3 is TGTGCCAGCAGCTTAGTAATAGGGGGGGGCAGGCGAGGTGATACGCAGTATTTT. The V and J genes are TRBV7-8 and TRBJ2-3, with a weak D call TRBD2 (7 bases). CDR1 SGHVS and CDR2 FQNEAQ come from the germline V gene. The CDR3 contains 18 residues. V was pared by 1 base and J by 6 bases, with 23 bases between. Looking up the rest from reference TRBV7-8 and TRBJ2-3 gives the full variable domain: GAGVSQSPRYKVAKRGQDVALRCDPISGHVSLFWYQQALGQGPEFLTYFQNEAQLDKSGLPSDRFFAERPEGSVSTLKIQRTQQEDSAVYLCASSLVIGGGRRGDTQYFGPGTRLTVL.

For the CDR3, the DNA is TGTGCTTCGCGGGCCGGGACCCGGGGAGGGAGCCAAGAGACCCAGTACTTC. It codes for CASRAGTRGGSQETQYF. The V and J genes are TRBV12-5 and TRBJ2-5, with 7 bases that match TRBD2. Per the germline V gene, CDR1 is LGHNT and CDR2 is FRNRAP. The CDR3 loop spans 17 amino acids. V lost 11 bases, J lost 1 base, and 19 bases stayed unmatched.

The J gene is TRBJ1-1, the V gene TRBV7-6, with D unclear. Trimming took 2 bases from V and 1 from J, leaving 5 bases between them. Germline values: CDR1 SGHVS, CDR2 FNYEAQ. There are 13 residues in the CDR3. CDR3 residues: CASSLQENTEAFF. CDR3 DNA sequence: TGTGCCAGCAGCTTACAGGAGAACACTGAAGCTTTCTTT.

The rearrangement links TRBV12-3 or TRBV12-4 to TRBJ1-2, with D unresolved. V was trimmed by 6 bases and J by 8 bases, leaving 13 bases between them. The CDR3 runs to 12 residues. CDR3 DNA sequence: TGTGCCAGCAGACCTGGCCGAGGCGGCTACACCTTC. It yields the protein CASRPGRGGYTF.

CDR3 in amino acids: CASSSSQVTQETQYF. DNA for the CDR3: TGTGCCAGCAGTTCGTCCCAGGTGACCCAAGAGACCCAGTACTTC. The gene calls are TRBV27 and TRBJ2-5; D ambiguous. Trimming removed 4 bases at V and 1 base at J, with 13 bases between. Germline-derived CDR1 and CDR2 are MNHEY and SMNVEV (reference sequence). This CDR3 comprises 15 residues.

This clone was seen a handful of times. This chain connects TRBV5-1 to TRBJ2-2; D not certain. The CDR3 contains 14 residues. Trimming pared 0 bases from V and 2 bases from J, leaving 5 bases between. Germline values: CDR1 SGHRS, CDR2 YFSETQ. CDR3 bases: TGCGCCAGCAGCTTGGGGCACAACACCGGGGAGCTGTTTTTT. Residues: CASSLGHNTGELFF. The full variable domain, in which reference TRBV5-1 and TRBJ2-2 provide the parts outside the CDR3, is KAGVTQTPRYLIKTRGQQVTLSCSPISGHRSVSWYQQTPGQGLQFLFEYFSETQRNKGNFPGRFSGRQFSNSRSEMNVSTLELGDSALYLCASSLGHNTGELFFGEGSRLTVL.

The CDR3 loop is CSVVGANEKLFF. Here the CDR3 DNA reads TGCAGCGTTGTCGGGGCTAATGAAAAACTGTTTTTT. The chain joins TRBV29-1 to TRBJ1-4; D not resolved. The ends were cut back, 4 bases at V and 3 bases at J, with 6 bases in the middle. CDR1 is SQVTM, CDR2 ANQGSEA, per germline. This CDR3 has 12 residues. The entire variable domain, with the rest obtained from reference TRBV29-1 and TRBJ1-4, is as follows: SAVISQKPSRDICQRGTSLTIQCQVDSQVTMMFWYRQQPGQSLTLIATANQGSEATYESGFVIDKFPISRPNLTFSTLTVSNMSPEDSSIYLCSVVGANEKLFFGSGTQLSVL.

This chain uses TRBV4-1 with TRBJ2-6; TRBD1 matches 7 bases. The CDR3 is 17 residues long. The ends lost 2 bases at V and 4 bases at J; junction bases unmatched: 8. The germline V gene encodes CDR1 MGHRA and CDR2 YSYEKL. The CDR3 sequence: CASSQPKGAEGANVLTF. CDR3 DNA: TGCGCCAGCAGCCAACCGAAGGGGGCGGAAGGGGCCAACGTCCTGACTTTC.

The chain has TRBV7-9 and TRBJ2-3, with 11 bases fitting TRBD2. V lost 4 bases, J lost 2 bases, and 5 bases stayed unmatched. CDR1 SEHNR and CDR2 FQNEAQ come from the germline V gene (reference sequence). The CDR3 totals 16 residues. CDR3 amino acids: CASSSLAGGLTDTQYF. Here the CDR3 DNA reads TGTGCCAGCAGCTCCCTAGCGGGGGGCCTCACAGATACGCAGTATTTT.

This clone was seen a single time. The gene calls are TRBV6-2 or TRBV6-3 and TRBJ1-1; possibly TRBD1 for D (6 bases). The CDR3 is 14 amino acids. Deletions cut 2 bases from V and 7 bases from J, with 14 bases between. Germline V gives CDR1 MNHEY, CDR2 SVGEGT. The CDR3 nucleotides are TGTGCCAGCAGTTACGGAGGACAGTTTATTGAAGCTTTCTTT. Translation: CASSYGGQFIEAFF.

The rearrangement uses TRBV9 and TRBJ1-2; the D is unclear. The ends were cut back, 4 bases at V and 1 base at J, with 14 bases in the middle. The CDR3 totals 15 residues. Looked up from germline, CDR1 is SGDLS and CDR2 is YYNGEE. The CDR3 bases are TGTGCCAGCAGCCTCGAGGGCACTCGTAACTATGGCTACACCTTC. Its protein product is CASSLEGTRNYGYTF.

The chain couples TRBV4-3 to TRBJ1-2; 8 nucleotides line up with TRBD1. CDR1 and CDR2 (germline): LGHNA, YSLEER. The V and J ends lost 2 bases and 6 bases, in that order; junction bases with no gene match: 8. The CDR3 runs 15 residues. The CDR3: CASSQYLTGVDGYTF. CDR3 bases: TGCGCCAGCAGCCAATACCTGACAGGGGTAGATGGCTACACCTTC.

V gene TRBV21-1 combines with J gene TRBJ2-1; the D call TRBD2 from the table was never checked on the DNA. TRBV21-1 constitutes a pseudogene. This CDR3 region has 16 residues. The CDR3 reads CASSKYGGGALNEQFF. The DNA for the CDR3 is TGTGCCAGCAGCAAATACGGCGGGGGGGCCCTTAATGAGCAGTTCTTC.

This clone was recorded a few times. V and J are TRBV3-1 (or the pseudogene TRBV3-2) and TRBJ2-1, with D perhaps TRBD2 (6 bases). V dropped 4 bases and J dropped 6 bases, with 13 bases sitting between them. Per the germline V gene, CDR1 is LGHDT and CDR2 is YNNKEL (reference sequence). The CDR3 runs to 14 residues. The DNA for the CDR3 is TGTGCCAGCAGCCTAGGTGCGGGGAGCAATGAGCAGTTCTTC. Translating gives CASSLGAGSNEQFF.

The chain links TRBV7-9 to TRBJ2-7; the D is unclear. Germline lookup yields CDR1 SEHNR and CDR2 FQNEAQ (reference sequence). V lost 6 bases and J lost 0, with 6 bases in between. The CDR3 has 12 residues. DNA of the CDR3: TGTGCCAGCAGACAGAGCTCCTACGAGCAGTACTTC. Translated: CASRQSSYEQYF.

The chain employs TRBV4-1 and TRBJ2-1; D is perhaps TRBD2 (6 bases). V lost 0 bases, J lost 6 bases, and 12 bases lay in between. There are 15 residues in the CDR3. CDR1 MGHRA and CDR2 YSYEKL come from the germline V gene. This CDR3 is CASSQDPTGVNEQFF. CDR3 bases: TGCGCCAGCAGCCAAGATCCGACGGGAGTCAATGAGCAGTTCTTC.

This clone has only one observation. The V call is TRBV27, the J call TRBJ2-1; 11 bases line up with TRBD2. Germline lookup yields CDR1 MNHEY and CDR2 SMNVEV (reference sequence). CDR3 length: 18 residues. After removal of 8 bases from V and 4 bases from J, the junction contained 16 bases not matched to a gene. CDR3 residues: CASFTSGGAAFGYNEQFF. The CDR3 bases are TGTGCCAGCTTCACTAGCGGGGGCGCCGCCTTTGGGTACAATGAGCAGTTCTTC.

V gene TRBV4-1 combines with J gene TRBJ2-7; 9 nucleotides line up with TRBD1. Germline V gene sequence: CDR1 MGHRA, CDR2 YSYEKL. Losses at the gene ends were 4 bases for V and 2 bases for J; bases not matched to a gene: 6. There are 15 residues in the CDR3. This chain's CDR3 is CASSLDRGVTYEQYF. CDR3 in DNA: TGCGCCAGCAGCCTCGACAGGGGGGTAACCTACGAGCAGTACTTC.